This passage covers 20 T cell receptor beta chains from one sample sequenced in a study of shared clonotypes between healthy human individuals. Measured with immunoSEQ multiplex PCR; TCRdb has only the in-frame clones, and not every one. The repertoire includes roughly 2.5 million clones, around nine tenths of them detected once, and under 0.15% sits in the top ten. Sequencing was done on a sample of naive CD4+ T cells sorted from blood. Subset denoted: CD45RA+ positively selected. These receptors all stem from a man aged 18-30 years in good health.

V gene TRBV4-1 combines with J gene TRBJ1-2; TRBD1 aligns across 7 bases. Germline lookup yields CDR1 MGHRA and CDR2 YSYEKL. V was pared by 4 bases and J by 6 bases, with 8 bases of the junction left unmatched. The CDR3 is 14 residues long. CDR3 in amino acids: CASSPQTGMNGYTF. The CDR3 DNA sequence: TGCGCCAGCAGCCCCCAGACAGGGATGAATGGCTACACCTTC.

This clone was counted a single time. The V gene is TRBV5-6, the J gene TRBJ1-6, with TRBD1 matching 7 bases. CDR3 length: 18 residues. The junction had 7 bases not matched to a gene; V was cut back by 1 base and J by 0 bases. Germline V gene data show CDR1 as SGHDT and CDR2 as YYEEEE. The CDR3 DNA follows: TGTGCCAGCAGCTTGAGGGGGCAGGGGAGCTCCTATAATTCACCCCTCCACTTT. Residues: CASSLRGQGSSYNSPLHF.

The chain combines TRBV7-2 with TRBJ1-5, with 9 bases aligning to TRBD1. Trimming took 5 bases from V and 4 from J; bases not matched to a gene: 3. CDR3 size: 14 residues. Germline V gives CDR1 SGHTA, CDR2 FQGNSA. The CDR3 bases are TGTGCCAGCAGCAGGGGACAGGGTAATCAGCCCCAGCATTTT. Translation gives CASSRGQGNQPQHF.

About this clone: In the same sample, other DNA sequences code for this CDR3. V is TRBV10-3 and J is TRBJ1-5; 7 nucleotides match TRBD1. This CDR3 is built from 13 residues. Germline V CDR1 and CDR2: ENHRY, SYGVKD. Trimming took 5 bases from V and 4 from J; bases not matched to a gene: 2. The CDR3 bases are TGTGCCATCAGTCAACAGGGGAATCAGCCCCAGCATTTT. Translation: CAISQQGNQPQHF.

The rearrangement links TRBV4-3 to TRBJ1-5; unclear D gene. Trimming took 1 base from V and 8 from J, leaving 12 bases between them. The germline gives CDR1 LGHNA, CDR2 YSLEER. The CDR3 runs to 14 residues. The CDR3 DNA is TGCGCCAGCAGCCAAGCTTTCCTTATGGAGCCCCAGCATTTT. This encodes CASSQAFLMEPQHF.

For this clone: Different DNA sequences within this sample yield the same CDR3. The V and J genes are TRBV10-3 and TRBJ1-5, with 8 bases fitting TRBD1. Germline V CDR1 and CDR2: ENHRY, SYGVKD. The CDR3 loop spans 14 amino acids. Trimming took 2 bases from V and 5 from J; bases not matched to a gene: 2. The CDR3 coding sequence is TGTGCCATCAGTGAGGGGACAGGAGATCAGCCCCAGCATTTT. Translating it yields CAISEGTGDQPQHF.

The chain couples TRBV7-2 to TRBJ1-2, with TRBD1 as a possible D gene (5 bases). The ends were cut back, 2 bases at V and 2 bases at J, with 9 bases in the middle. CDR3 length equals 14 residues. Germline V gene lookup returns CDR1 SGHTA and CDR2 FQGNSA. The CDR3: CASSLNRQNYGYTF. The CDR3, as DNA: TGTGCCAGCAGCTTAAACAGGCAGAACTATGGCTACACCTTC.

The chain uses TRBV5-1 and TRBJ2-5; D tentatively reads TRBD1 or TRBD2 (5 bases each). The CDR3 is 16 amino acids. V lost 4 bases to trimming and J lost 2 bases, with 18 bases between them. In germline, CDR1 is SGHRS, CDR2 YFSETQ. The CDR3 nucleotides are TGCGCCAGCAGCGTGGAATCGGGACGACCACAAGAGACCCAGTACTTC. This encodes CASSVESGRPQETQYF.

V is TRBV27 and J is TRBJ2-5; 8 nucleotides agree with TRBD2. Germline V gene sequence: CDR1 MNHEY, CDR2 SMNVEV (reference sequence). The trim removed 4 bases at V and 5 bases at J, leaving 9 bases unmatched. This CDR3 is 15 amino acids long. CDR3 loop: CASSSVGRVVETQYF. DNA of the CDR3: TGTGCCAGCAGTTCCGTCGGGAGGGTCGTGGAGACCCAGTACTTC.

The chain carries TRBV5-6 and TRBJ2-2; TRBD1 aligns across 10 bases. The CDR3 runs 16 residues. Losses at the gene ends were 3 bases for V and 5 bases for J; bases not matched to a gene: 7. Germline-derived CDR1 and CDR2 are SGHDT and YYEEEE. CDR3 DNA sequence: TGTGCCAGCAGCTGGATCGACAGGGGGCAGACCGGGGAGCTGTTTTTT. It translates to CASSWIDRGQTGELFF.

The rearrangement joins TRBV5-4 to TRBJ1-1; 7 nucleotides line up with TRBD1. Germline values: CDR1 SGHNT, CDR2 YYREEE (reference sequence). V shed 3 bases, J shed 3 bases, and the junction held 8 bases outside the gene matches. The CDR3 has 15 amino acids. The CDR3: CASSSGTVVYTEAFF. Here the CDR3 DNA reads TGTGCCAGCAGCTCAGGGACAGTAGTTTACACTGAAGCTTTCTTT. Full variable domain (remainder filled in from reference TRBV5-4 and TRBJ1-1): ETGVTQSPTHLIKTRGQQVTLRCSSQSGHNTVSWYQQALGQGPQFIFQYYREEENGRGNFPPRFSGLQFPNYSSELNVNALELDDSALYLCASSSGTVVYTEAFFGQGTRLTVV.

Comment on this clone: The sample contains more than one DNA sequence encoding this CDR3. The chain carries TRBV6-5 and TRBJ2-2; no clear D gene. This CDR3 has 14 residues. Per germline, CDR1 MNHEY and CDR2 SVGAGI. Deletions cut 5 bases from V and 1 base from J, with 8 bases between. The CDR3, as DNA: TGTGCCAGCAGTCGGACGGTGAACACCGGGGAGCTGTTTTTT. Translated: CASSRTVNTGELFF.

The CDR3 sequence: CASIEREITDTQYF. For the CDR3, the DNA is TGTGCCAGCATAGAGCGGGAGATCACAGATACGCAGTATTTT. The chain has TRBV2 and TRBJ2-3; 8 nucleotides align to TRBD2. The germline CDR1 and CDR2 sequences are SNHLY and FYNNEI. The CDR3 sequence is 14 residues long. J gave up 2 bases and V 7 bases, and 5 bases lay outside the gene matches.

The chain carries TRBV5-4 and TRBJ2-1, with 15 bases fitting TRBD2. V trimming: 0 bases; J trimming: 10 bases; junction bases outside the gene matches: 8. The CDR3 totals 17 residues. Germline V lookup: CDR1 SGHNT, CDR2 YYREEE (reference sequence). CDR3 DNA: TGTGCCAGCAGCTTGGGAGGGACTAGCGGGGGGCCGGGGGAGCAGTTCTTC. Its protein is CASSLGGTSGGPGEQFF.

The rearrangement joins TRBV5-4 to TRBJ2-7; 10 positions agree with TRBD2. This CDR3 comprises 15 residues. CDR1 SGHNT and CDR2 YYREEE come from the germline V gene (reference sequence). J gave up 6 bases and V 5 bases, and 11 bases lay outside the gene matches. This CDR3 reads CASSLPGLAPSEQYF. CDR3 coding DNA: TGTGCCAGCAGTTTACCGGGACTAGCGCCTTCCGAGCAGTACTTC.

DNA of the CDR3: TGTGCCAGCAGCTCGGACACGGGGAAGGCCACTGAAGCTTTCTTT. It codes for CASSSDTGKATEAFF. The chain recombines TRBV5-6 with TRBJ1-1; TRBD1 might be the D (5 bases). The CDR3 extends over 15 amino acids. The germline CDR1 and CDR2 sequences are SGHDT and YYEEEE. V was clipped by 3 bases and J by 4 bases, with 16 bases between them.

The chain carries TRBV21-1 and TRBJ2-3. TRBV21-1 is labeled a pseudogene. The CDR3 extends over 11 amino acids. The CDR3 is CAKLGTDTQYF. The CDR3 nucleotides are TGTGCCAAATTAGGGACAGATACGCAGTATTTT.

The chain recombines TRBV11-2 with TRBJ2-5, with TRBD2 identical over 10 bases. Germline V gene sequence: CDR1 SGHAT, CDR2 FQNNGV. V lost 5 bases to trimming and J lost 4 bases; unmatched junction nucleotides: 10. The CDR3 spans 16 residues. The CDR3 nucleotides are TGTGCCAGCAGCCTCCGGGGAGTAGCGGGAGGAGAGACCCAGTACTTC. It specifies CASSLRGVAGGETQYF.

The CDR3 loop is CAARSGPSGELFF. DNA for the CDR3: TGTGCCGCCCGTTCCGGGCCGAGCGGGGAGCTGTTTTTT. The chain employs TRBV10-3 and TRBJ2-2; D gene uncertain. CDR3 length equals 13 residues. Germline assignment: CDR1 ENHRY and CDR2 SYGVKD. V lost 11 bases to trimming and J lost 7 bases, with 17 bases between them.

The chain links TRBV5-1 to TRBJ2-2; D gene unclear. The V end was cut by 0 bases, the J end by 7 bases, with 7 bases between. Germline values: CDR1 SGHRS, CDR2 YFSETQ. CDR3 size: 13 residues. The chain's CDR3 is CASSLDPGGELFF. Here the CDR3 DNA reads TGCGCCAGCAGCTTGGACCCAGGCGGGGAGCTGTTTTTT.